These 8 T cell receptor beta chains share one sample of origin, sequenced in a study of vaccination and CD4 T cells after COVID-19. The treatment here: roughly 10-day PBMC culture with coronavirus spike peptide pools or control peptides (ViraFEST assay). Their antigens are not known. The Oncomine TCR Beta short-read assay sequenced DNA from cultured CD4+ T cells. Using its own MiXCR run on the PCR reads, TCRdb lists one record per CDR3 protein. The sample carries about 15,000 distinct CDR3 sequences, roughly 60% recorded once. Sequenced sample: CD4+ T cells from blood, cultured in vitro. Every receptor here comes from a human donor who had recovered from COVID-19.

V gene TRBV7-3 combines with J gene TRBJ2-2, with 7 bases lining up with TRBD2. The V gene's germline CDR1 is SGHTA and CDR2 FQGTGA. CDR3 length: 15 residues. The trim removed 0 bases at V and 3 bases at J, leaving 1 base unmatched. This CDR3 reads CASSLTGGDTGELFF. In nucleotides, the CDR3 is TGTGCCAGCAGCTTAACGGGGGGGGACACCGGGGAGCTGTTTTTT.

The rearrangement joins TRBV6-5 to TRBJ2-5; 8 bases fit TRBD2. Germline assignment: CDR1 MNHEY and CDR2 SVGAGI. The CDR3 is 15 residues long. The V and J ends lost 0 bases and 5 bases, in that order; junction bases with no gene match: 5. The CDR3 nucleotides read TGTGCCAGCAGTTACTCGGGTAGCGGGATTGAGACCCAGTACTTC. Translating gives CASSYSGSGIETQYF.

The rearrangement links TRBV5-4 to TRBJ1-6; D might be TRBD1 (5 bases). With 3 bases removed from V and 4 bases from J, the gap between germline ends came to 14 bases. Germline V gives CDR1 SGHNT, CDR2 YYREEE (reference sequence). The CDR3 is made up of 16 amino acids. CDR3 region: CASSSRMGGYNSPLHF. CDR3 nucleotide sequence: TGTGCCAGCAGCTCTCGGATGGGGGGTTATAATTCACCCCTCCACTTT.

The chain is built from TRBV6-1 and TRBJ1-1, with 7 positions matching TRBD1. V was clipped by 8 bases and J by 5 bases; unmatched bases: 5. This CDR3 contains 12 residues. The germline gives CDR1 MNHNS, CDR2 SASEGT. The CDR3 protein is CASGRGRTEAFF. CDR3 bases: TGTGCCAGCGGAAGGGGGCGGACTGAAGCTTTCTTT.

The gene calls are TRBV30 and TRBJ1-2; D may be TRBD1 (5 bases). This CDR3 comprises 16 residues. Trimming removed 3 bases from V and 2 bases from J, with 19 bases in between. The germline CDR1 and CDR2 sequences are GTSNPN and SVGIG (reference sequence). The CDR3 DNA reads TGTGCCTGGAGCCTCCCCTCGGGGACGACGAACTATGGCTACACCTTC. Its translation: CAWSLPSGTTNYGYTF. Full variable domain (missing parts from reference TRBV30 and TRBJ1-2): SQTIHQWPATLVQPVGSPLSLECTVEGTSNPNLYWYRQAAGRGLQLLFYSVGIGQISSEVPQNLSASRPQDRQFILSSKKLLLSDSGFYLCAWSLPSGTTNYGYTFGSGTRLTVV.

This clonotype has more than one count but fewer than ten. This chain links TRBV2 with TRBJ2-3; D is uncertain. Trimming removed 0 bases at V and 2 bases at J, with 15 bases between. The CDR3 sequence is 17 residues long. The V gene's germline CDR1 is SNHLY and CDR2 FYNNEI. CDR3 amino acids: CASSEAFSVVPTDTQYF. For the CDR3, the DNA is TGTGCCAGCAGTGAAGCGTTCTCGGTAGTCCCCACAGATACGCAGTATTTT.

This clonotype was counted only a few times. The chain is built from TRBV20-1 and TRBJ1-2, with D maybe TRBD1 (5 bases). Germline V gene lookup returns CDR1 DFQATT and CDR2 SNEGSKA (reference sequence). The CDR3 consists of 12 residues. V was pared by 6 bases and J by 3 bases, with 11 bases between. Here the CDR3 DNA reads TGCAGTGCGACCGGGACGGACTATGGCTACACCTTC. Translation: CSATGTDYGYTF.

J is TRBJ2-1 and V is TRBV7-9, with TRBD2 identical over 7 bases. Germline-derived CDR1 and CDR2 are SEHNR and FQNEAQ (reference sequence). The CDR3 has 15 amino acids. V was pared by 5 bases and J by 7 bases, with 11 bases of the junction left unmatched. CDR3 in amino acids: CASSNGGGALNEQFF. The CDR3 DNA sequence: TGTGCCAGCAGCAATGGGGGGGGAGCGCTAAATGAGCAGTTCTTC.